Listed below are T cell receptor beta chains from one sample, sequenced in a study of T cells in localized non-small cell lung cancer. The method was immunoSEQ multiplex PCR; TCRdb's version includes in-frame clones alone and lacks a portion of them. The sample comprises over 25,000 clones, around 80% of which are singletons, and more than 15% rests with the top ten. Sequencing used peripheral blood, obtained before any cancer treatment. These receptors originate from a male donor aged 60 or over with stage III squamous cell lung carcinoma. Both conserved end residues are part of each CDR3. A D gene is named only where the DNA matches it firmly. Rows give clone size only sometimes, using once, few, many, or a class for an expanded clone.

d_call: TRBD2; clone_size: -; v_call: TRBV6-5; j_call: TRBJ2-7; cdr3_length: 15; cdr3_aa: CASSWGGGPSYEQYF; cdr3_nt: TGTGCCAGCAGTTGGGGGGGAGGGCCCTCCTACGAGCAGTACTTC
d_call: -; clone_size: -; v_call: TRBV29-1; j_call: TRBJ2-2; cdr3_length: 13; cdr3_aa: CSGEDGYTGELFF; cdr3_nt: TGCAGCGGAGAGGACGGCTACACCGGGGAGCTGTTTTTT
d_call: TRBD2; clone_size: -; v_call: TRBV9; j_call: TRBJ2-1; cdr3_length: 16; cdr3_aa: CASSVGTSGSGDEQFF; cdr3_nt: TGTGCCAGCAGCGTGGGAACTAGCGGGAGTGGGGATGAGCAGTTCTTC
d_call: -; clone_size: -; v_call: TRBV5-4; j_call: TRBJ1-4; cdr3_length: 13; cdr3_aa: CASSLGRNEKLFF; cdr3_nt: TGTGCCAGCAGCTTGGGGCGTAATGAAAAACTGTTTTTT
d_call: -; clone_size: -; v_call: TRBV5-4; j_call: TRBJ2-1; cdr3_length: 11; cdr3_aa: CASSLGNEQFF; cdr3_nt: TGTGCCAGCTCACTGGGGAATGAGCAGTTCTTC
d_call: -; clone_size: -; v_call: TRBV7-6; j_call: TRBJ2-1; cdr3_length: 16; cdr3_aa: CASSLTPSSSYNEQFF; cdr3_nt: TGTGCCAGCAGCTTAACCCCTAGCAGCTCCTACAATGAGCAGTTCTTC
d_call: TRBD2; clone_size: once; v_call: TRBV18; j_call: TRBJ2-2; cdr3_length: 16; cdr3_aa: CASKSSGRVNTGELFF; cdr3_nt: TGTGCCAGCAAATCAAGCGGGAGGGTGAACACCGGGGAGCTGTTTTTT
d_call: -; clone_size: -; v_call: TRBV2; j_call: TRBJ2-5; cdr3_length: 11; cdr3_aa: CASSIRETQYF; cdr3_nt: TGTGCCAGCAGTATCCGGGAGACCCAGTACTTC
d_call: TRBD1; clone_size: -; v_call: TRBV18; j_call: TRBJ2-2; cdr3_length: 15; cdr3_aa: CASSPDRGPTGELFF; cdr3_nt: TGTGCCAGCTCACCGGACAGGGGGCCCACCGGGGAGCTGTTTTTT
d_call: -; clone_size: -; v_call: TRBV7-9; j_call: TRBJ2-1; cdr3_length: 14; cdr3_aa: CASSLEVRGNEQFF; cdr3_nt: TGTGCCAGCAGCTTAGAAGTGCGGGGAAATGAGCAGTTCTTC
d_call: -; clone_size: few; v_call: TRBV19; j_call: TRBJ1-5; cdr3_length: 13; cdr3_aa: CASSIERVQPQHF; cdr3_nt: TGTGCCAGTAGTATAGAACGGGTCCAGCCCCAGCATTTT
d_call: TRBD1; clone_size: -; v_call: TRBV18; j_call: TRBJ1-2; cdr3_length: 11; cdr3_aa: CASLGQYGYTF; cdr3_nt: TGTGCCAGCCTGGGACAGTATGGCTACACCTTC
d_call: -; clone_size: few; v_call: TRBV5-8; j_call: TRBJ2-3; cdr3_length: 14; cdr3_aa: CASSLGKPTDTQYF; cdr3_nt: TGTGCCAGCAGCTTGGGGAAACCTACAGATACGCAGTATTTT
d_call: -; clone_size: -; v_call: TRBV6-6; j_call: TRBJ1-1; cdr3_length: 14; cdr3_aa: CASRGGYRGTEAFF; cdr3_nt: TGTGCCAGCCGGGGGGGATATCGTGGCACTGAAGCTTTCTTT
d_call: -; clone_size: -; v_call: TRBV7-2; j_call: TRBJ2-6; cdr3_length: 15; cdr3_aa: CASSLRFSGANVLTF; cdr3_nt: TGTGCCAGCAGCTTAAGGTTCTCTGGGGCCAACGTCCTGACTTTC
d_call: -; clone_size: once; v_call: TRBV28; j_call: TRBJ2-1; cdr3_length: 16; cdr3_aa: CASRPSGALSYNEQFF; cdr3_nt: TGTGCCAGCAGGCCCTCTGGGGCCCTTTCCTACAATGAGCAGTTCTTC
d_call: TRBD1; clone_size: once; v_call: TRBV5-4; j_call: TRBJ1-2; cdr3_length: 15; cdr3_aa: CASSLKTGANYGYTF; cdr3_nt: TGTGCCAGCAGCTTGAAAACAGGGGCTAACTATGGCTACACCTTC
d_call: TRBD2; clone_size: -; v_call: TRBV5-1; j_call: TRBJ2-3; cdr3_length: 15; cdr3_aa: CASSLAGGPSDTQYF; cdr3_nt: TGCGCCAGCAGCCTAGCGGGAGGGCCTTCAGATACGCAGTATTTT
d_call: TRBD2; clone_size: -; v_call: TRBV14; j_call: TRBJ2-1; cdr3_length: 16; cdr3_aa: CASSLLTSGRYNEQFF; cdr3_nt: TGTGCCAGCAGCCTCCTTACTAGCGGGAGGTACAATGAGCAGTTCTTC
d_call: -; clone_size: few; v_call: TRBV28; j_call: TRBJ1-1; cdr3_length: 13; cdr3_aa: CASRHLRDTEAFF; cdr3_nt: TGTGCCAGCCGACACCTAAGGGACACTGAAGCTTTCTTT
d_call: -; clone_size: -; v_call: TRBV18; j_call: TRBJ1-1; cdr3_length: 15; cdr3_aa: CASSPPSRAGTEAFF; cdr3_nt: TGTGCCAGCTCACCACCGTCCAGGGCCGGGACTGAAGCTTTCTTT
d_call: -; clone_size: -; v_call: TRBV6-5; j_call: TRBJ2-3; cdr3_length: 15; cdr3_aa: CASSSGRIPTDTQYF; cdr3_nt: TGTGCCAGCAGTTCGGGCCGGATCCCGACAGATACGCAGTATTTT
d_call: -; clone_size: medium-sized; v_call: TRBV28; j_call: TRBJ1-1; cdr3_length: 12; cdr3_aa: CASSLSGGEAFF; cdr3_nt: TGTGCCAGCAGTTTATCTGGGGGGGAAGCTTTCTTT
d_call: TRBD2; clone_size: -; v_call: TRBV9; j_call: TRBJ2-7; cdr3_length: 24; cdr3_aa: CASSGEWASGGCFPGRGLVYEQYF; cdr3_nt: TGTGCCAGCAGCGGGGAGTGGGCTAGCGGAGGTTGTTTCCCCGGGCGGGGGTTGGTATACGAGCAGTACTTC
d_call: TRBD1; clone_size: -; v_call: TRBV25-1; j_call: TRBJ2-7; cdr3_length: 17; cdr3_aa: CASSDGEAGTGSYEQYF; cdr3_nt: TGTGCCAGCAGTGATGGGGAGGCCGGGACAGGGTCCTACGAGCAGTACTTC